This T cell receptor (beta chain) was found in a study of T-cell reconstitution after alpha-beta-depleted transplantation in children. Findings of the study overall: Fresh T-cell production supplied most of the T-cell counts and diversity seen one year after transplant.

This clonotype was detected only a few times. No antigen is known for it. CDR3 length: 16 residues. Trimming took 2 bases from V and 3 from J, leaving 17 bases between them. Germline V gives CDR1 SGHRS, CDR2 YFSETQ. Unique molecular identifiers tagged the TCRbeta library. TCRdb itself ran the PCR reads through MiXCR, one entry per CDR3 protein. The sample holds almost 500,000 distinct CDR3 sequences, roughly 10% seen once. The gene calls are TRBV5-1 and TRBJ2-5; tentatively, D is TRBD2 (6 bases). The sequence came from a child under 10 years old with inherited bone marrow failure, due to receive a stem cell transplant. The sequencing here drew on PBMCs, taken before TCRalphabeta/CD19-depleted stem cell transplant. The CDR3 DNA follows: TGCGCCAGCAGCTTTGCTAGCGCGAACCTCAAAGAGACCCAGTACTTC. It specifies CASSFASANLKETQYF.